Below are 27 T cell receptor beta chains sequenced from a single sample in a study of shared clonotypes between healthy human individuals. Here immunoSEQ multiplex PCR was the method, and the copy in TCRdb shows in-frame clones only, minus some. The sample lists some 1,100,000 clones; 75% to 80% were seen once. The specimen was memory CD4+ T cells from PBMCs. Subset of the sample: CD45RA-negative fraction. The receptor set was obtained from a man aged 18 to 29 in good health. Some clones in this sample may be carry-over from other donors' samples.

The CDR3 coding sequence is TGCGCCAGCAGCTTAGTAGCGGGAGCGGATGAGCAGTTCTTC. Encoded protein: CASSLVAGADEQFF. The J gene is TRBJ2-1, the V gene TRBV5-1; TRBD2 agrees at 9 bases. V lost 2 bases and J lost 8; bases outside the gene matches: 5. CDR1 is SGHRS and CDR2 is YFSETQ in the germline V gene. The CDR3 consists of 14 residues.

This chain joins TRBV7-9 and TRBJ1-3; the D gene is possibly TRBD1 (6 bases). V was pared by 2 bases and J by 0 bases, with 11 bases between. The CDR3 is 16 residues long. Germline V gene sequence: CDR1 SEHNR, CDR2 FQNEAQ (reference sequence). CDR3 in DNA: TGTGCCAGCAGCTTAAGAACAGGGAGCTCTGGAAACACCATATATTTT. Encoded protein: CASSLRTGSSGNTIYF. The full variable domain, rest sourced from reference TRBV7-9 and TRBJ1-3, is DTGVSQNPRHKITKRGQNVTFRCDPISEHNRLYWYRQTLGQGPEFLTYFQNEAQLEKSRLLSDRFSAERPKGSFSTLEIQRTEQGDSAMYLCASSLRTGSSGNTIYFGEGSWLTVV.

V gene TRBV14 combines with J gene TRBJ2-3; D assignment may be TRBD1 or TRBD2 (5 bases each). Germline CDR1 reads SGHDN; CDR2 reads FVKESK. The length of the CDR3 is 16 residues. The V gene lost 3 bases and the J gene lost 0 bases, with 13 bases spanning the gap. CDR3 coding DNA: TGTGCCAGCAGCCAGGGGACGGAGGTTAGCACAGATACGCAGTATTTT. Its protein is CASSQGTEVSTDTQYF.

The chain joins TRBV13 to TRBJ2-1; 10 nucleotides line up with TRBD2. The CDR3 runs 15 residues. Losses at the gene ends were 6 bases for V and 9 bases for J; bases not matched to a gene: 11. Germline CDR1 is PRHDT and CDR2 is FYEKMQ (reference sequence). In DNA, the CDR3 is TGTGCCAGCAGATCAGCGGGAGGGTCTTTCGGTGAGCAGTTCTTC. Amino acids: CASRSAGGSFGEQFF.

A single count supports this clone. The CDR3 DNA is TGTGCCAGCAGCCCGACTTCAGGGAACTATGGCTACACCTTC. Its protein is CASSPTSGNYGYTF. V usage is TRBV5-4 and J usage is TRBJ1-2; TRBD1 might be the D (5 bases). Germline values: CDR1 SGHNT, CDR2 YYREEE (reference sequence). V lost 4 bases, J lost 2 bases, and 12 bases lay in between. The CDR3 totals 14 residues.

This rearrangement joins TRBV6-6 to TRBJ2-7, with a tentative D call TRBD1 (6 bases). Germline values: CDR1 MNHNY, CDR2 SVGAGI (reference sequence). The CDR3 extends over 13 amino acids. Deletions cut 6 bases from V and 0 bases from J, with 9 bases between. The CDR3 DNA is TGTGCCAGCAGGGGGGCGAGCTCCTACGAGCAGTACTTC. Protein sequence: CASRGASSYEQYF.

CDR3 in DNA: TGTGCCAGCAGCGAAAGCGCCAGAGGGACCCAGTACTTC. This encodes CASSESARGTQYF. The V gene is TRBV7-3, the J gene TRBJ2-5, with D hard to call. Looked up from germline, CDR1 is SGHTA and CDR2 is FQGTGA. This CDR3 has 13 residues. The V and J ends lost 5 bases and 7 bases respectively, with 14 bases between them.

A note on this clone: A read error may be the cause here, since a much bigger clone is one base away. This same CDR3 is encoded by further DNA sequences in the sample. Written as DNA, the CDR3 is TGCGCCAGCAGCTTGTCGGGGGATACGCAGTATTTT. Its protein product is CASSLSGDTQYF. This chain uses TRBV5-1 with TRBJ2-3; possible D gene TRBD2, 5 bases. V was shortened by 1 base and J by 6 bases, with 6 bases between the two germline ends. The CDR3 runs to 12 residues. From germline, CDR1 is SGHRS and CDR2 YFSETQ.

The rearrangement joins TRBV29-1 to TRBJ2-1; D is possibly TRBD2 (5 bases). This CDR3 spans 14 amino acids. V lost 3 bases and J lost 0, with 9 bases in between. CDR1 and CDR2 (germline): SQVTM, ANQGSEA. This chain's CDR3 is CSVDRGSSYNEQFF. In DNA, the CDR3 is TGCAGCGTTGACCGGGGAAGCTCCTACAATGAGCAGTTCTTC.

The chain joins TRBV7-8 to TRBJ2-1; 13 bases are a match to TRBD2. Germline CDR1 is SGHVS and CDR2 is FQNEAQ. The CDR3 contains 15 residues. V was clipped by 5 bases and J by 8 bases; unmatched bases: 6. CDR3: CASSATSGRAHEQFF. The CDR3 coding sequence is TGTGCCAGCAGCGCTACTAGCGGGAGGGCCCATGAGCAGTTCTTC.

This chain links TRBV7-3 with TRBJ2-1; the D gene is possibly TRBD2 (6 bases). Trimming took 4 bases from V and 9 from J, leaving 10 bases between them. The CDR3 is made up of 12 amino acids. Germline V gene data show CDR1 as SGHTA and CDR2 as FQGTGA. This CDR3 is CASSSRRGEQFF. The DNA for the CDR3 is TGTGCCAGCAGCTCCCGGCGGGGTGAGCAGTTCTTC.

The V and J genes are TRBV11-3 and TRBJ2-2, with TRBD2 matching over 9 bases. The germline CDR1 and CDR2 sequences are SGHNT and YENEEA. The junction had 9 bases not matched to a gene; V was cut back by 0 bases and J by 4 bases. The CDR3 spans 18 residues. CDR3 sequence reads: CASSLDLWVSGSTGELFF. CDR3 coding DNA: TGTGCCAGCAGCTTAGACCTTTGGGTTAGCGGGAGCACCGGGGAGCTGTTTTTT. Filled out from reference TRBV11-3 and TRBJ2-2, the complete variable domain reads EAGVVQSPRYKIIEKKQPVAFWCNPISGHNTLYWYLQNLGQGPELLIRYENEEAVDDSQLPKDRFSAERLKGVDSTLKIQPAELGDSAVYLCASSLDLWVSGSTGELFFGEGSRLTVL.

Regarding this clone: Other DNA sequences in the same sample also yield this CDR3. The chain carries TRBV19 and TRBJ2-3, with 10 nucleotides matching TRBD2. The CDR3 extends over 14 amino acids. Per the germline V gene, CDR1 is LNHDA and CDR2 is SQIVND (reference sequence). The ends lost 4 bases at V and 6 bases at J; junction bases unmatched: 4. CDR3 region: CASSTRLAGDTQYF. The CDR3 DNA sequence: TGTGCCAGTAGTACGAGACTAGCGGGTGATACGCAGTATTTT.

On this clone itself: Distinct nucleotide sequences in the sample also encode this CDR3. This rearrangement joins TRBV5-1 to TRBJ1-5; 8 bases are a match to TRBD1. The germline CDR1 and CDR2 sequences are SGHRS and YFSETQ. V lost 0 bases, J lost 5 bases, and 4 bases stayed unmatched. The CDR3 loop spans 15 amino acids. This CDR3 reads CASSLGQGAYQPQHF. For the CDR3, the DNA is TGCGCCAGCAGCTTGGGTCAGGGGGCTTATCAGCCCCAGCATTTT.

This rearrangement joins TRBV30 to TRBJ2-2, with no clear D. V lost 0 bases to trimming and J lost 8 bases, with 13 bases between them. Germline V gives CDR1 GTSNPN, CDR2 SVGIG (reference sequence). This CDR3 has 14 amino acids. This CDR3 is CAWSVSRSLGELFF. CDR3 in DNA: TGTGCCTGGAGTGTATCACGGTCGTTAGGGGAGCTGTTTTTT. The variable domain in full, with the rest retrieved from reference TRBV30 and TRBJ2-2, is SQTIHQWPATLVQPVGSPLSLECTVEGTSNPNLYWYRQAAGRGLQLLFYSVGIGQISSEVPQNLSASRPQDRQFILSSKKLLLSDSGFYLCAWSVSRSLGELFFGEGSRLTVL.

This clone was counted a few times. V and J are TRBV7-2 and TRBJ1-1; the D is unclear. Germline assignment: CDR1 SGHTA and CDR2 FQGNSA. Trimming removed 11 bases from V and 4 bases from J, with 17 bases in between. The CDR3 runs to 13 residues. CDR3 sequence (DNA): TGTGCCCTTCAAGGAGGGCTGGGCACTGAAGCTTTCTTT. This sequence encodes CALQGGLGTEAFF.

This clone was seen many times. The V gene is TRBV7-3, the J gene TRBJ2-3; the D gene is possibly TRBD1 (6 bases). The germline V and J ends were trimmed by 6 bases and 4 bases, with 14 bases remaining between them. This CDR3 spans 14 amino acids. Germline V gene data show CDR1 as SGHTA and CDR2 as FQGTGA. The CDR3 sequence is CASRVDRSSDTQYF. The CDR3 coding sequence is TGTGCCAGCAGAGTCGACAGGTCTTCAGATACGCAGTATTTT.

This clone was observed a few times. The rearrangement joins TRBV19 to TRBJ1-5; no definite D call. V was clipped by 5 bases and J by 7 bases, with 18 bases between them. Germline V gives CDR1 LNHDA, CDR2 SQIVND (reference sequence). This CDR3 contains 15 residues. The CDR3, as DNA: TGTGCCAGTAGTCAGCAATCAACCGGCGGACAGCCCCAGCATTTT. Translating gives CASSQQSTGGQPQHF.

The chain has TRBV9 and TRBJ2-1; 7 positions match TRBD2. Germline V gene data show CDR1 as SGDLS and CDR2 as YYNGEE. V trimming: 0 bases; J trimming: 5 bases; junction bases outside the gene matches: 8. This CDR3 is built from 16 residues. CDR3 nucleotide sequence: TGTGCCAGCAGCGTAGCTTTGAGGGAGGGCGACAATGAGCAGTTCTTC. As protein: CASSVALREGDNEQFF.

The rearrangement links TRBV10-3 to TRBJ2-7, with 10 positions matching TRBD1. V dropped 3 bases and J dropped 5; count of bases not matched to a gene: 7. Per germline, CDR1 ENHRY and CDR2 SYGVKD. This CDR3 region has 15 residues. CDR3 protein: CAISDRRQGADEQYF. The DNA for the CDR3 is TGTGCCATCAGTGACCGCAGACAGGGGGCCGACGAGCAGTACTTC.

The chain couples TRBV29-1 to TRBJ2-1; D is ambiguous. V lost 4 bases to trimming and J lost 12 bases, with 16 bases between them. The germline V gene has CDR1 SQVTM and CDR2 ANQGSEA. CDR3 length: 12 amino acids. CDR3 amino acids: CSVVWTLVGQFF. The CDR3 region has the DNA TGCAGCGTTGTTTGGACCCTAGTCGGGCAGTTCTTC.

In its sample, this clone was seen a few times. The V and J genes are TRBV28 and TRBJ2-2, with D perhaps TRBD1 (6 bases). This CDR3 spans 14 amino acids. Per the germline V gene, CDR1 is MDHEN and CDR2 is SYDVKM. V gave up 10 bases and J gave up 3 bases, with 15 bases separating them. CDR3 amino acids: CATPRQGYTGELFF. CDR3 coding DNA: TGTGCCACCCCCCGGCAGGGGTACACCGGGGAGCTGTTTTTT.

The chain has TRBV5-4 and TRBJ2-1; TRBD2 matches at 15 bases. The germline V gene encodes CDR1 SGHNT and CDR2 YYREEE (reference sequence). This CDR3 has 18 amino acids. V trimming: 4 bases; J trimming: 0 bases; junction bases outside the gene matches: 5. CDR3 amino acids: CASSQGTSGRSSYNEQFF. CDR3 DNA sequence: TGTGCCAGCAGCCAAGGGACTAGCGGGAGGAGCTCCTACAATGAGCAGTTCTTC.

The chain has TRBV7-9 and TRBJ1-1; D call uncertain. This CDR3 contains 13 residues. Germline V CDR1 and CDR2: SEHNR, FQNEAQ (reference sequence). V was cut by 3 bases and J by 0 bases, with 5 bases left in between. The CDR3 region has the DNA TGTGCCAGCAGCTTTATGCTGAACACTGAAGCTTTCTTT. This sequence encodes CASSFMLNTEAFF. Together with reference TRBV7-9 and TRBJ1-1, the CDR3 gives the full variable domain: DTGVSQNPRHKITKRGQNVTFRCDPISEHNRLYWYRQTLGQGPEFLTYFQNEAQLEKSRLLSDRFSAERPKGSFSTLEIQRTEQGDSAMYLCASSFMLNTEAFFGQGTRLTVV.

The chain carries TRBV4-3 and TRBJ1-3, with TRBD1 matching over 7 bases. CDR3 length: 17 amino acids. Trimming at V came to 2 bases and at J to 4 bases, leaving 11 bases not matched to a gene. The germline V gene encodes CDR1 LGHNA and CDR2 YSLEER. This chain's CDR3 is CASSQRPLTGVGNTIYF. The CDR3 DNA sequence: TGCGCCAGCAGCCAAAGGCCCCTTACAGGGGTAGGAAACACCATATATTTT.

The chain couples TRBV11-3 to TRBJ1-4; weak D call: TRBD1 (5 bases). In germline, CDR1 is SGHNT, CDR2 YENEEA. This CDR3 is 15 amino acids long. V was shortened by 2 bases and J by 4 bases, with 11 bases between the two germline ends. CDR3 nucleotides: TGTGCCAGCAGCTTATTCGACAGCCGTAATGAAAAACTGTTTTTT. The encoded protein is CASSLFDSRNEKLFF.

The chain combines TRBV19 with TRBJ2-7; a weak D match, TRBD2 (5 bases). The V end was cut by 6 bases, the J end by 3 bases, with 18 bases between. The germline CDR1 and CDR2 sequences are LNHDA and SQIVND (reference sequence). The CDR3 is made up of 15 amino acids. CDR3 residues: CASSPIERPLYEQYF. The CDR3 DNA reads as TGTGCCAGTAGCCCCATCGAGCGGCCTCTCTACGAGCAGTACTTC. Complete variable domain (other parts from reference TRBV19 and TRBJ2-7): DGGITQSPKYLFRKEGQNVTLSCEQNLNHDAMYWYRQDPGQGLRLIYYSQIVNDFQKGDIAEGYSVSREKKESFPLTVTSAQKNPTAFYLCASSPIERPLYEQYFGPGTRLTVT.